This T cell receptor (beta chain) derives from a study of blood T cell repertoires in COVID-19. It was during active infection that Seattle patients were enrolled and then longitudinally followed. Germline loops: CDR1 LNHDA, CDR2 SQIVND (reference sequence). The V end was cut by 3 bases, the J end by 4 bases, with 12 bases between. This CDR3 comprises 15 residues. Profiled with immunoSEQ multiplex PCR; TCRdb holds only in-frame clones, not every one. The sample includes some 68,000 clones, 91% seen only once; the top ten take 7.3%. The specimen was peripheral blood. This rearrangement joins TRBV19 to TRBJ2-2; no reliable D call. This TCR was recovered from a man in his forties with COVID-19, enrolled during active disease. The chain's CDR3 is CASSITFHTTGELFF. Written as DNA, the CDR3 is TGTGCCAGTAGTATTACATTCCACACCACCGGGGAGCTGTTTTTT.